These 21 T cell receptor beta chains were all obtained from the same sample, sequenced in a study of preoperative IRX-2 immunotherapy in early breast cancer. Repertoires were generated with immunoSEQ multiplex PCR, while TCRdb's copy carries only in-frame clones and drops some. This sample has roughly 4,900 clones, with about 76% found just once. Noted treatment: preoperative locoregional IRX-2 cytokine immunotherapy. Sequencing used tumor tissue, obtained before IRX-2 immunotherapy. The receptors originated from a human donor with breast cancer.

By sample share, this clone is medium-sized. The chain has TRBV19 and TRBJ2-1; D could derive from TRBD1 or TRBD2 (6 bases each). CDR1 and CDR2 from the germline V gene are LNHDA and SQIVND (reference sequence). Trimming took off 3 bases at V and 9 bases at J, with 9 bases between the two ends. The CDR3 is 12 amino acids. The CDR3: CASSMGGSEQFF. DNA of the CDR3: TGTGCCAGTAGTATGGGGGGCAGTGAGCAGTTCTTC. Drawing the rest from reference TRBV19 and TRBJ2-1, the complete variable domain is DGGITQSPKYLFRKEGQNVTLSCEQNLNHDAMYWYRQDPGQGLRLIYYSQIVNDFQKGDIAEGYSVSREKKESFPLTVTSAQKNPTAFYLCASSMGGSEQFFGPGTRLTVL.

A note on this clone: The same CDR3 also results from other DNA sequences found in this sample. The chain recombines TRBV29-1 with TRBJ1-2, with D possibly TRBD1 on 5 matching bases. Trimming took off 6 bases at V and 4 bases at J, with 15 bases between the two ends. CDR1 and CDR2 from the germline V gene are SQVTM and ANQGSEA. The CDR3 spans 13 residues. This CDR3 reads CSVFLGAVYGYTF. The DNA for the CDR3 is TGCAGCGTCTTCCTTGGGGCGGTCTATGGCTACACCTTC. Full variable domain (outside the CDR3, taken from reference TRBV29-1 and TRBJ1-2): SAVISQKPSRDICQRGTSLTIQCQVDSQVTMMFWYRQQPGQSLTLIATANQGSEATYESGFVIDKFPISRPNLTFSTLTVSNMSPEDSSIYLCSVFLGAVYGYTFGSGTRLTVV.

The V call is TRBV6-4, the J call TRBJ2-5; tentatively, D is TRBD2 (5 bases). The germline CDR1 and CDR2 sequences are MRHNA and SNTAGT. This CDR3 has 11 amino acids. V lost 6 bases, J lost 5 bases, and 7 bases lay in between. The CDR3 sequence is CASRIAETQYF. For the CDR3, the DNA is TGTGCCAGCAGGATAGCGGAGACCCAGTACTTC.

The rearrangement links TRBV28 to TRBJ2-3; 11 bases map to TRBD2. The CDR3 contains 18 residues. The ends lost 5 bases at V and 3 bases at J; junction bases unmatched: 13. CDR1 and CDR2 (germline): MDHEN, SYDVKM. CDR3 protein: CASSPTTGLAGGTDTQYF. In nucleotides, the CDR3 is TGTGCCAGCAGTCCCACGACTGGGCTAGCGGGAGGAACAGATACGCAGTATTTT.

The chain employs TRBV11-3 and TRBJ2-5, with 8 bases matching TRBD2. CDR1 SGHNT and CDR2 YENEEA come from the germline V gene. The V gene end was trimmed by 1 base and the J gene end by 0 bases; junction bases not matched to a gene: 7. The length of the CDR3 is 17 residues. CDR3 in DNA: TGTGCCAGCAGCTTAGGCAAGGTAGCGGGGAACCAAGAGACCCAGTACTTC. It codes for CASSLGKVAGNQETQYF.

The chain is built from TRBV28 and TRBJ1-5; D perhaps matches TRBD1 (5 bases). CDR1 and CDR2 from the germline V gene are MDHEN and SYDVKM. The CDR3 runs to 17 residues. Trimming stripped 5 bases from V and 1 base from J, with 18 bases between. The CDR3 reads CASSDFFGAGSNQPQHF. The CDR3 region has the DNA TGTGCCAGCAGTGACTTTTTCGGGGCTGGGAGCAATCAGCCCCAGCATTTT.

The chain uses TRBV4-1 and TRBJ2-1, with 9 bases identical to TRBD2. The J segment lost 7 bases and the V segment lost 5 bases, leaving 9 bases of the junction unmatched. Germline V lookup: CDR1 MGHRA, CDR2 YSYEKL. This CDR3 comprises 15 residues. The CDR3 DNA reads TGCGCCAGCAGCTCCCAGGGGACTAGCTGGAATGAGCAGTTCTTC. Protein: CASSSQGTSWNEQFF.

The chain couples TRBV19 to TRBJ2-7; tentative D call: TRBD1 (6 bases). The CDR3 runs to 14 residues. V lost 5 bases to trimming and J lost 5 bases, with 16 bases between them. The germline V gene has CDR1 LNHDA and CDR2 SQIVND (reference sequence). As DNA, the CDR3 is TGTGCCAGTAGTTGGGGGCAGGGGTCCCACGAGCAGTACTTC. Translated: CASSWGQGSHEQYF. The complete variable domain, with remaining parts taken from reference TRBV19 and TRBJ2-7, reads DGGITQSPKYLFRKEGQNVTLSCEQNLNHDAMYWYRQDPGQGLRLIYYSQIVNDFQKGDIAEGYSVSREKKESFPLTVTSAQKNPTAFYLCASSWGQGSHEQYFGPGTRLTVT.

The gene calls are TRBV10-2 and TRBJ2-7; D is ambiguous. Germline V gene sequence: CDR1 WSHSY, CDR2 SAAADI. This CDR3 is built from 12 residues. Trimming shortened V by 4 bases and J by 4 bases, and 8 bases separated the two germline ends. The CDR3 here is CASSGTLYEQYF. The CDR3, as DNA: TGCGCCAGCAGTGGGACCTTATACGAGCAGTACTTC.

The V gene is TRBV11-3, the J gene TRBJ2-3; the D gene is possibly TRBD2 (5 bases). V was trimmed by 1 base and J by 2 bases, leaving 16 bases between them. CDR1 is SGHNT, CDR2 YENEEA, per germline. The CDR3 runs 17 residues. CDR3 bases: TGTGCCAGCAGCTTAGGGGTCCACAGCGGCCCCACAGATACGCAGTATTTT. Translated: CASSLGVHSGPTDTQYF.

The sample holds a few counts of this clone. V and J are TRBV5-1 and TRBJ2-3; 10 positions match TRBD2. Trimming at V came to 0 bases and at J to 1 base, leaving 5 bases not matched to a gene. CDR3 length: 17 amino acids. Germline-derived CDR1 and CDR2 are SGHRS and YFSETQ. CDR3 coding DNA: TGCGCCAGCAGCTTGGGGCTAGCGGGAGTGGGCACAGATACGCAGTATTTT. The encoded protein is CASSLGLAGVGTDTQYF.

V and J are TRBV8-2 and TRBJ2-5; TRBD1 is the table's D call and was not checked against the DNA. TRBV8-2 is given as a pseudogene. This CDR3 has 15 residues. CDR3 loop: CASSLRANTQETQYF. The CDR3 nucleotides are TGTGCCAGCAGTCTCAGGGCTAATACCCAAGAGACCCAGTACTTC.

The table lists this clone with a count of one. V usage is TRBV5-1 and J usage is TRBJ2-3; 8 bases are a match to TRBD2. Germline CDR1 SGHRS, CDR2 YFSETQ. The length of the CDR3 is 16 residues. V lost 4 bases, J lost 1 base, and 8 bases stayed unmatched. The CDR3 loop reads CASSILSGDGTDTQYF. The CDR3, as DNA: TGCGCCAGCAGCATCCTTAGCGGGGATGGCACAGATACGCAGTATTTT.

The CDR3 sequence is CASSFPSHATNEKLFF. In DNA form, the CDR3 reads TGTGCCAGCAGTTTCCCCAGCCATGCAACTAATGAAAAACTGTTTTTT. The chain employs TRBV28 and TRBJ1-4; no clear D gene. The CDR3 extends over 16 amino acids. Trimming shortened V by 3 bases and J by 0 bases, and 11 bases separated the two germline ends. Germline V CDR1 and CDR2: MDHEN, SYDVKM.

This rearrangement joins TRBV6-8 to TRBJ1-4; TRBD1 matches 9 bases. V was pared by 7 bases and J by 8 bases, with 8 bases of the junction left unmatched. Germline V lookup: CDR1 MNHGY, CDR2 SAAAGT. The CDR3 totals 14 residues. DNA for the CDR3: TGTGCCAGCAACCTGGACAGGGGTCGGGAAAAACTGTTTTTT. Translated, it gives CASNLDRGREKLFF.

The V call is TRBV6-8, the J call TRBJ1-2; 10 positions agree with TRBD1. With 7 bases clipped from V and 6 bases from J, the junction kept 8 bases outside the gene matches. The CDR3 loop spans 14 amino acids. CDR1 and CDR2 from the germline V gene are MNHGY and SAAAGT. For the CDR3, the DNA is TGTGCCAGCATCCCTACCGGGACAGGGGATGGCTACACCTTC. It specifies CASIPTGTGDGYTF.

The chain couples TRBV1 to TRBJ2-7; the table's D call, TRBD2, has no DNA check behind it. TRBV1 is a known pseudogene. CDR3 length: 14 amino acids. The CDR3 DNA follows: TGCGCCAGCAGCCAATACGGGTTCTCCTACGAGCAGTACTTC. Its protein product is CASSQYGFSYEQYF.

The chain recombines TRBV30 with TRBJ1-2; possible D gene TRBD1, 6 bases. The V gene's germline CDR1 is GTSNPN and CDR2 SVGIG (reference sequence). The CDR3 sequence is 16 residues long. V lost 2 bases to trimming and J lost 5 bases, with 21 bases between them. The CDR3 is CAWSLRTSRGFYGYTF. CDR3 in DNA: TGTGCCTGGAGTTTAAGGACCTCCAGGGGATTTTATGGCTACACCTTC.

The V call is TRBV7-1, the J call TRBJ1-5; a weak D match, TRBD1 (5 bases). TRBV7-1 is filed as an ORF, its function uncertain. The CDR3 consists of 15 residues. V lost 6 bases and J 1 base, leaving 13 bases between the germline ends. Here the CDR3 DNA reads TGTGCCAGCAGGGTAGGGGCAGCGAGCAATCAGCCCCAGCATTTT. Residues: CASRVGAASNQPQHF.

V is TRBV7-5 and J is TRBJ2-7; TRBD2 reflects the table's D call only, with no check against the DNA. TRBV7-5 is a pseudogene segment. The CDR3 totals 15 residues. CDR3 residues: CASSPDGLAGGEQYF. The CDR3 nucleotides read TGTGCCAGCAGCCCCGATGGGCTAGCGGGGGGCGAGCAGTACTTC.

The DNA for the CDR3 is TGTGCCAGCGCCACGGGGCAGGGGGCCCTCGGGAACACTGAAGCTTTCTTT. The encoded protein is CASATGQGALGNTEAFF. The J gene is TRBJ1-1, the V gene TRBV19, with 8 bases fitting TRBD1. The V and J ends lost 9 bases and 1 base, in that order; junction bases with no gene match: 16. Germline values: CDR1 LNHDA, CDR2 SQIVND (reference sequence). The length of the CDR3 is 17 residues. The full variable domain, with the rest looked up from reference TRBV19 and TRBJ1-1, is DGGITQSPKYLFRKEGQNVTLSCEQNLNHDAMYWYRQDPGQGLRLIYYSQIVNDFQKGDIAEGYSVSREKKESFPLTVTSAQKNPTAFYLCASATGQGALGNTEAFFGQGTRLTVV.